What follows are 4 T cell receptor beta chains derived from one specimen sequenced in a study of cytotoxic CD8 clonotypes in ibrutinib-treated CLL. Some clones are missing from TCRdb's copy, which holds only in-frame ones; the method was immunoSEQ multiplex PCR. The sample includes approximately 340,000 clones, roughly two thirds of them seen just once. Sequenced material: PBMCs, taken after 36 months of ibrutinib treatment. These receptors came from a human donor with chronic lymphocytic leukemia.

This clone has only one observation. This CDR3 reads CASSFGSGGEETQYF. The CDR3 nucleotides read TGCGCCAGCAGCTTCGGTAGCGGGGGGGAAGAGACCCAGTACTTC. The chain recombines TRBV5-1 with TRBJ2-5, with TRBD2 identical over 11 bases. The V segment lost 2 bases and the J segment 3 bases; nucleotides outside the gene matches: 3. CDR3 length: 15 residues. Germline V gives CDR1 SGHRS, CDR2 YFSETQ.

The chain uses TRBV27 and TRBJ2-7; D unclear. The CDR3 has 13 amino acids. Germline lookup yields CDR1 MNHEY and CDR2 SMNVEV (reference sequence). Trimming stripped 2 bases from V and 2 bases from J, with 7 bases between. The CDR3 DNA sequence: TGTGCCAGCAGTTTAAATAGGGCCTACGAGCAGTACTTC. Translation: CASSLNRAYEQYF.

This clone was observed a few times. The chain employs TRBV2 and TRBJ1-1; a possible D gene is TRBD1 (5 bases). The V end lost 4 bases, the J end lost 7 bases, and 7 bases lay between the germline ends. This CDR3 has 11 amino acids. Germline loops: CDR1 SNHLY, CDR2 FYNNEI. The CDR3 coding sequence is TGTGCCAGCAGTGGGGGCATTGAAGCTTTCTTT. Residues: CASSGGIEAFF.

The table lists this clone with a few counts. This sequence joins TRBV2 and TRBJ1-5; TRBD1 agrees at 9 bases. Trimming took 4 bases from V and 7 from J; bases not matched to a gene: 5. The CDR3 extends over 14 amino acids. The germline V gene encodes CDR1 SNHLY and CDR2 FYNNEI. In nucleotides, the CDR3 is TGTGCCAGCAGTGGGGGACAGGGAGAGCAGCCCCAGCATTTT. The encoded protein is CASSGGQGEQPQHF.